The rows below give T cell receptor beta chains drawn from one sample of a study of blood T cell repertoires in COVID-19. Profiling relied on immunoSEQ multiplex PCR, and the TCRdb table lists in-frame clones only, not all of them. This sample has tens of thousands of clones, with approximately 87% found just once. Sample: peripheral blood. The receptor set was obtained from a man over 45 with active COVID-19. Each CDR3 is given with its conserved first and last residue. Fields, in order: D gene, J gene, V gene, clone size, CDR3 DNA, CDR3 protein. D genes are given only for firm matches. The size of a clone is reported for some rows only, either as once, few or many, or as a class for expanded clones.

TRBD2 TRBJ2-2 TRBV5-4 - TGTGCCAGCAGCTTGGAGACTAGCGGGAGAGTCACCGGGGAGCTGTTTTTT CASSLETSGRVTGELFF
TRBD1 TRBJ1-1 TRBV19 - TGTGCCACCGGACAGGGGGCGATGAACACTGAAGCTTTCTTT CATGQGAMNTEAFF
TRBD1 TRBJ2-7 TRBV2 few TGTGCCAGCAGCGACCTGGGGACAGGGACGGAGCAGTACTTC CASSDLGTGTEQYF
- TRBJ1-1 TRBV20-1 - TGCAGAGGGGACACTGAAGCTTTCTTT CRGDTEAFF
TRBD1 TRBJ1-2 TRBV4-3 few TGCGCCAGCAGCCAAGACCCCCGGACAGGCAACTATGGCTACACCTTC CASSQDPRTGNYGYTF
- TRBJ2-1 TRBV19 - TGTGCCAGTAGTCCCGGGTGGAATGAGCAGTTCTTC CASSPGWNEQFF
TRBD2 TRBJ2-3 TRBV7-9 - TGTGCCAGCAGCTTAGGGTTAGCGGGAAGCACAGATACGCAGTATTTT CASSLGLAGSTDTQYF
TRBD1 TRBJ1-2 TRBV27 - TGTGCCAGCAGTTTATTAGGACAGGGAGGCTACACCTTC CASSLLGQGGYTF
- TRBJ2-7 TRBV9 - TGTGCCAGCAGCCCCCGGGACTACGAGCAGTACTTC CASSPRDYEQYF
TRBD2 TRBJ2-7 TRBV7-3 - TGTGCCAGCAGCTTATCGGGAGGGGCTGAGCAGTACTTC CASSLSGGAEQYF
- TRBJ2-2 TRBV7-9 - TGTGCCAGCAGCGCCGGAGGCACGAACACCGGGGAGCTGTTTTTT CASSAGGTNTGELFF
- TRBJ2-3 TRBV7-4 - TGTGCCAGCAGCTTAGGGGGTTATGAGGGAGATACGCAGTATTTT CASSLGGYEGDTQYF
- TRBJ1-4 TRBV19 - TGTGCCAGTAGTACGCACCCCGGACAGCGCAGAATTGCAACTAATGAAAAACTGTTTTTT CASSTHPGQRRIATNEKLFF
TRBD1 TRBJ1-2 TRBV5-4 - TGTGCCAGCAGCAATGACAGGGTCCGTGGCTACACCTTC CASSNDRVRGYTF
- TRBJ2-7 TRBV14 - TGTGCCAGCAGCCAAGATGTCGCGGGGCTCGAGCAGTACTTC CASSQDVAGLEQYF
TRBD1 TRBJ2-5 TRBV27 - TGTGCCAGCAGTTTGGTCCGGACAGGGAGAGGGGAGACCCAGTACTTC CASSLVRTGRGETQYF
TRBD2 TRBJ2-3 TRBV14 - TGTGCCAGCAGCCAAGTTGAAGTGGGAGGGCCCAGAGATACGCAGTATTTT CASSQVEVGGPRDTQYF
TRBD1 TRBJ2-7 TRBV4-3 - TGCGCCAGCAGCCAAGATAGGACAGGGAGCTCCTACGAGCAGTACTTC CASSQDRTGSSYEQYF
TRBD1 TRBJ2-7 TRBV24-1 - TGTGCCACCAGCAAACCCGGGACAGGGGACAACGAGCAGTACTTC CATSKPGTGDNEQYF
TRBD1 TRBJ2-5 TRBV7-9 - TGTGCCAGCACCAACACAGGGGCCCGCACGGAGACCCAGTACTTC CASTNTGARTETQYF
- TRBJ2-1 TRBV21-1 - TGTGCCAGCAGCTACGGACTCTTCCGCGATGAGCAGTTCTTC CASSYGLFRDEQFF
- TRBJ2-7 TRBV11-2 - TGTGCCAGCGGGTTCGGGTTCGACGAGCAGTACTTC CASGFGFDEQYF
- TRBJ2-2 TRBV11-1 - TGTGCCACCCAGTCCAGAGGAGCGGGGGAGCTGTTTTTT CATQSRGAGELFF
TRBD2 TRBJ2-1 TRBV3-1/TRBV3-2 - TGTGCCAGCAGCCAAGTCGGGACTAGCGGGTTGAGGAGCTCCTACAATGAGCAGTTCTTC CASSQVGTSGLRSSYNEQFF
TRBD1 TRBJ1-6 TRBV18 few TGTGCCAGCTCACTGGGACAGGGGGCGAAAATGGGTCCCCTCCACTTT CASSLGQGAKMGPLHF
TRBD2 TRBJ2-1 TRBV3-1/TRBV3-2 - TGTGCCAGCAGCCGATCCCACCGAGCCGGGAGGGCCCATCCCTCTGAGCAGTTCTTC CASSRSHRAGRAHPSEQFF
- TRBJ1-2 TRBV28 - TGTGCCAGCAGTTTTACTGGGGAGCCATACTATGGCTACACCTTC CASSFTGEPYYGYTF
- TRBJ1-2 TRBV11-2 - TGTGCCAGCAGCAAAACCACAGACTATGGCTACACCTTC CASSKTTDYGYTF
TRBD1 TRBJ1-4 TRBV11-2 - TGTGCCAGCAGCTCCAACAGGGGGACTAATGAAAAACTGTTTTTT CASSSNRGTNEKLFF
- TRBJ1-2 TRBV13 - TGTGCCAGCAGCTTCTATTATAGGGGTGTCTCTGGCTACACCTTC CASSFYYRGVSGYTF
- TRBJ1-1 TRBV14 - TGTGCCAGCAGCCAAGCTTTGAACACTGAAGCTTTCTTT CASSQALNTEAFF
TRBD1 TRBJ2-3 TRBV24-1 - TGTGCCACCAGTGACCCCACACGACAGGGAAGGGGCACAGATACGCAGTATTTT CATSDPTRQGRGTDTQYF
- TRBJ2-3 TRBV5-6 - TGTGCCAGCGAACCCTCTTGGGGGGCGGGAGCAGATTCGCAGTATTTT CASEPSWGAGADSQYF
- TRBJ1-6 TRBV7-2 - TGTGCCAGCAGCTCATCAGGACAGAATAATTCACCCCTCCACTTT CASSSSGQNNSPLHF
TRBD2 TRBJ2-7 TRBV7-8 - TGTGCCAGCAGCTTAAGGGAGGGCTACGAGCAGTACTTC CASSLREGYEQYF
- TRBJ2-5 TRBV6-2/TRBV6-3 - TGTGCCAGCAGCCATACACAAGAGACCCAGTACTTC CASSHTQETQYF
- TRBJ1-1 TRBV9 - TGTGCCAGCAGCGTAGGAGACAGGAACACTGAAGCTTTCTTT CASSVGDRNTEAFF
- TRBJ1-2 TRBV12-3/TRBV12-4 - TGTGCCAGCAGACAGGGAAGGAACTATGGCTACACCTTC CASRQGRNYGYTF
TRBD1 TRBJ2-7 TRBV28 - TGTGCCACCGCCTTTTGGACAGGGACCAGCGAGCAGTACTTC CATAFWTGTSEQYF
TRBD1 TRBJ2-5 TRBV29-1 - TGCAGCGACCTTTTACCCGGGACAGGGGGGGTAGAGACCCAGTACTTC CSDLLPGTGGVETQYF
TRBD1 TRBJ1-4 TRBV4-1 - TGCGCCAGCAGCCCCCTGGGGACAGCCCTGAATGAAAAACTGTTTTTT CASSPLGTALNEKLFF
- TRBJ2-3 TRBV6-5 - TGTGCCAGCACCATCGGGACTGTCACGGATACGCAGTATTTT CASTIGTVTDTQYF
- TRBJ1-2 TRBV19 once TGTGCCAGTAGTCCTCGACATACCACAGAAAACTATGGCTACACCTTC CASSPRHTTENYGYTF
- TRBJ1-1 TRBV30 - TGTGCCAGTCTTCCAGGCGTCTTT CASLPGVF
- TRBJ1-5 TRBV28 - TGTGCCAGCACTCCACGTGGGCAGGGTAGAAATCAGCCCCAGCATTTT CASTPRGQGRNQPQHF
TRBD1 TRBJ1-1 TRBV19 once TGTGCCAGTAGTAACCAAGGGGGCTCCAGTAGGGGTACTGAAGCTTTCTTT CASSNQGGSSRGTEAFF
- TRBJ1-6 TRBV5-1 - TGCGCCAGCAGCCACAGGGAGAATAATTCACCCCTCCACTTT CASSHRENNSPLHF
- TRBJ2-3 TRBV9 - TGTGCCAGCAGCACCGGTCCCCCTCGCACAGATACGCAGTATTTT CASSTGPPRTDTQYF
- TRBJ1-5 TRBV30 - TGTGCCTGGAGTGTAGGGGGAAGACAGCCCCAGCATTTT CAWSVGGRQPQHF
TRBD1 TRBJ1-2 TRBV5-4 few TGTGCCAGCAGCTCCCCCGGGACAGGACCTGACTATGGCTACACCTTC CASSSPGTGPDYGYTF
- TRBJ2-7 TRBV11-3 - TGTGCCAGCAGTAAAGGCGGCTCCTACGAGCAGTACTTC CASSKGGSYEQYF
- TRBJ2-7 TRBV5-5 - TGTGCCAGCAGCTTGTATTTGTACGAGCAGTACTTC CASSLYLYEQYF